This entry lists 2 T cell receptor beta chains sequenced from one sample in a study of response to subunit inactivated influenza vaccine. MiXCR, run by TCRdb on the RT-PCR reads, gives a single entry per CDR3 protein. The sample lists approximately 520,000 distinct CDR3 sequences, 15% to 20% seen once, with 2.5% to 3.5% in the top ten. The sequencing used CD4+ T cells sorted from PBMCs, collected roughly 24 months after vaccination. Receptor source: a man between 45 and 75 years old who received an inactivated influenza vaccine.

This clonotype was detected only a few times. CDR3 protein: CASSSLGGFRIWNTGELFF. The CDR3 DNA follows: TGTGCCAGCAGTTCCCTGGGGGGGTTTAGGATCTGGAACACCGGGGAGCTGTTTTTT. This chain joins TRBV12-3 or TRBV12-4 and TRBJ2-2; 7 nucleotides agree with TRBD2. This CDR3 has 19 amino acids. V gave up 4 bases and J gave up 1 base; unmatched junction bases: 15.

This clonotype was detected only a few times. The gene calls are TRBV12-3 or TRBV12-4 and TRBJ1-6; D possibly corresponds to TRBD1 (6 bases). The CDR3 is made up of 13 amino acids. V was cut by 6 bases and J by 9 bases, with 12 bases left in between. CDR3 sequence (DNA): TGTGCCAGCAGAACCGGGACACTTTCACCCCTCCACTTT. Protein sequence: CASRTGTLSPLHF.